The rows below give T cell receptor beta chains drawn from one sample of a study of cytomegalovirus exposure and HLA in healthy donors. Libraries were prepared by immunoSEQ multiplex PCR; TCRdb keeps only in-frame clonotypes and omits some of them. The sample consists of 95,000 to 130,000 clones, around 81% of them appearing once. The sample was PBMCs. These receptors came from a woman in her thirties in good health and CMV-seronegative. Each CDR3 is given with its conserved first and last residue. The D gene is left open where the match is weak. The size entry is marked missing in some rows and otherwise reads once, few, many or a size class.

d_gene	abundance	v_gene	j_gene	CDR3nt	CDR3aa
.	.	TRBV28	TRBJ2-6	TGTGCCAGCAGCAAGGGGTTACAGGCCTTCACGCCCAACGTCCTGACTTTC	CASSKGLQAFTPNVLTF
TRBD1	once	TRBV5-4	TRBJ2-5	TGTGCCAGCAGCTTGGGACAGGGTAGGGTTGGCCAAGAGACCCAGTACTTC	CASSLGQGRVGQETQYF
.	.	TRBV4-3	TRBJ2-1	TGCGCCAGCAGCCAGCAACTTCCCCCGGGGGATGAGCAGTTCTTC	CASSQQLPPGDEQFF
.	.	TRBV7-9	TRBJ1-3	TGTGCCAGCAGCCCACCCCTAGCTGGAAACACCATATATTTT	CASSPPLAGNTIYF
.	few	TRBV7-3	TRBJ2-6	TGTGCCAGCAGCCAATCCTCTGGGGCCAACGTCCTGACTTTC	CASSQSSGANVLTF
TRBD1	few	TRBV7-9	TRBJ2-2	TGTGCCAGCGGACAGGTGGCAGTCGGGGAGCTGTTTTTT	CASGQVAVGELFF
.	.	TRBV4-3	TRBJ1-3	TGCGCCAGCAGCCAGGCCAGTTCCTCTGGAAACACCATATATTTT	CASSQASSSGNTIYF
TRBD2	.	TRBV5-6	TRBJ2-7	TGTGCCAGCAGCTTGGGGACTAGCGGGAGCAACGAGCAGTACTTC	CASSLGTSGSNEQYF
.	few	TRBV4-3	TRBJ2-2	TGCGCCAGCAGCCAAGAACCGGGTAACACCGGGGAGCTGTTTTTT	CASSQEPGNTGELFF
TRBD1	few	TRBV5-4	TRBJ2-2	TGTGCCAGCAGCTTGTGGCAGGGGGCCCCCGGGGAGCTGTTTTTT	CASSLWQGAPGELFF
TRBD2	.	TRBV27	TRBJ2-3	TGTGCCAGCAGTTTAAGTCTAGCGGGAGCCTTCAGCACAGATACGCAGTATTTT	CASSLSLAGAFSTDTQYF
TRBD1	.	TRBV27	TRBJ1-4	TGTGCCAGCAGTTCCTCGGACAGGGTGGGAGAAAAACTGTTTTTT	CASSSSDRVGEKLFF
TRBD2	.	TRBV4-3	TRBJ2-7	TGCGCCAGCAGCCAAGATAGGACTAGCGACTACGAGCAGTACTTC	CASSQDRTSDYEQYF
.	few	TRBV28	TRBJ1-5	TGTGCCAGCAGGAGGGGGAATCAGCCCCAGCATTTT	CASRRGNQPQHF
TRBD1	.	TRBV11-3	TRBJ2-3	TGTGCCAGCAGCCGAGGGGCAGGGGGTCCAGATACGCAGTATTTT	CASSRGAGGPDTQYF